The next 21 T cell receptor beta chains were all read from a single sample in a study of T cells in Graves' hyperthyroidism and ophthalmopathy. Amplified regions were TCR beta CDR3 sequences from RNA transcripts. The HTBI primer set served for first-round RT-PCR of the TCR CDR3. TCRdb re-called the multiplex PCR reads with MiXCR, one entry per CDR3 protein. Here the sample spans around 100,000 distinct CDR3 sequences, 45% to 50% being singletons. Specimen: blood. The receptor source for this set is a man aged 40-50 years with Graves' hyperthyroidism.

This clonotype has ten or more counts. The J gene is TRBJ2-2, the V gene TRBV7-8; tentatively, D is TRBD1 (6 bases). This CDR3 contains 17 residues. CDR1 and CDR2 (germline): SGHVS, FQNEAQ. Trimming left V 5 bases short and J 7 bases short, with 23 bases between. CDR3 protein: CASSLDGQTLFGGELFF. The CDR3 coding sequence is TGTGCCAGCAGCCTTGACGGACAGACTCTTTTCGGCGGGGAGCTGTTTTTT.

This clonotype was seen repeatedly, ten times or more. Sequence at one end of the junction differs from germline and may be a read error. The V and J genes are TRBV20-1 and TRBJ2-7; tentatively, D is TRBD1 (6 bases). The length of the CDR3 is 14 residues. Per the germline V gene, CDR1 is DFQATT and CDR2 is SNEGSKA (reference sequence). The chain's CDR3 is CSATSETGLYGQYF. CDR3 bases: TGCAGTGCTACCTCCGAAACAGGGCTGTACGGGCAGTACTTC.

This clonotype has ten or more counts. V is TRBV6-5 and J is TRBJ1-2; 7 bases align to TRBD1. The CDR3 covers 14 residues. The germline CDR1 and CDR2 sequences are MNHEY and SVGAGI. The V and J ends lost 6 bases and 4 bases, in that order; junction bases with no gene match: 8. Here the CDR3 reads CASSSKTGRYGYTF. The CDR3 DNA reads TGTGCCAGCAGCTCCAAGACAGGGCGCTATGGCTACACCTTC.

This clonotype was recorded many times. The chain employs TRBV7-9 and TRBJ2-1, with D uncertain. The CDR3 is made up of 15 amino acids. Trimming took 5 bases from V and 9 from J, leaving 20 bases between them. Germline V lookup: CDR1 SEHNR, CDR2 FQNEAQ (reference sequence). CDR3 amino acids: CASSLPVGPRAEQFF. For the CDR3, the DNA is TGTGCCAGCAGCCTACCCGTAGGGCCCCGGGCTGAGCAGTTCTTC.

About this clonotype: The conserved final phenylalanine or tryptophan is absent from the CDR3, which likely points to a read error. It is unclear where the CDR3 begins or ends on the DNA, so no DNA is shown, and the CDR3 is as TCRdb lists it. The rearrangement links TRBV7-1 to TRBJ1-3; TRBD1 was called by the table and not checked on the DNA. TRBV7-1 is an ORF, and what it does is uncertain. The CDR3 adds up to 15 amino acids, both ends counted. CDR3 sequence: CASSMDSFPGNTMYL.

This clonotype was detected ten times or more. The chain links TRBV6-5 to TRBJ1-1, with D perhaps matching TRBD1 (5 bases). Germline values: CDR1 MNHEY, CDR2 SVGAGI. This CDR3 spans 13 amino acids. Trimming took 8 bases from V and 1 from J, leaving 11 bases between them. This CDR3 is CASWGRKNTEAFF. The CDR3 nucleotides are TGTGCCAGCTGGGGACGGAAGAACACTGAAGCTTTCTTT.

This clonotype was detected many times. The chain uses TRBV11-2 and TRBJ2-3; tentatively, D is TRBD1 (6 bases). Between the trimmed V and J ends, which lost 5 bases and 4 bases, there was a span of 16 bases. Looked up from germline, CDR1 is SGHAT and CDR2 is FQNNGV. The CDR3 contains 15 residues. For the CDR3, the DNA is TGTGCCAGCAGCAGCCGACAGGTGTGGGCAGATACGCAGTATTTT. This gives the protein CASSSRQVWADTQYF.

This clonotype was counted many times. CDR3 coding DNA: TGTGCCAGTACCTTCAGGGGGCCGGGAACGAACACTGAAGCTTTCTTT. This codes for CASTFRGPGTNTEAFF. V gene TRBV19 combines with J gene TRBJ1-1; 8 bases are a match to TRBD1. The CDR3 sequence is 16 residues long. Germline V CDR1 and CDR2: LNHDA, SQIVND (reference sequence). After removal of 7 bases from V and 1 base from J, the junction contained 11 bases not matched to a gene.

This rearrangement joins TRBV6-4 to TRBJ2-3; TRBD1 matches 10 bases. The trim removed 4 bases at V and 0 bases at J, leaving 7 bases unmatched. The germline CDR1 and CDR2 sequences are MRHNA and SNTAGT. This CDR3 region has 17 residues. Here the CDR3 reads CASSARGTGASTDTQYF. In DNA, the CDR3 is TGTGCCAGCAGTGCACGAGGGACAGGGGCGAGCACAGATACGCAGTATTTT.

This chain links TRBV7-6 with TRBJ1-2, with 7 positions matching TRBD1. The CDR3 consists of 14 residues. Germline V lookup: CDR1 SGHVS, CDR2 FNYEAQ. V trimming: 5 bases; J trimming: 4 bases; junction bases outside the gene matches: 7. The CDR3 protein is CASSPDRPPYGYTF. CDR3 DNA: TGTGCCAGCAGCCCGGACAGGCCCCCCTATGGCTACACCTTC.

This clonotype was counted at least ten times. The chain joins TRBV7-2 to TRBJ2-7; 12 bases align to TRBD2. Germline V gene sequence: CDR1 SGHTA, CDR2 FQGNSA. Trimming removed 1 base from V and 3 bases from J; junction bases left unmatched: 1. The length of the CDR3 is 15 residues. CDR3 nucleotides: TGTGCCAGCAGCTTAGAACTAGCGGGAGGCTACGAGCAGTACTTC. Translating gives CASSLELAGGYEQYF. The entire variable domain, with the rest obtained from reference TRBV7-2 and TRBJ2-7, is as follows: GAGVSQSPSNKVTEKGKDVELRCDPISGHTALYWYRQSLGQGLEFLIYFQGNSAPDKSGLPSDRFSAERTGGSVSTLTIQRTQQEDSAVYLCASSLELAGGYEQYFGPGTRLTVT.

The rearrangement uses TRBV2 and TRBJ1-2; 8 bases are a match to TRBD1. Germline values: CDR1 SNHLY, CDR2 FYNNEI. J gave up 3 bases and V 3 bases, and 6 bases lay outside the gene matches. The CDR3 is 15 residues long. The CDR3: CASSDPLTGDYGYTF. The CDR3 region has the DNA TGTGCCAGCAGTGACCCCCTGACAGGGGACTATGGCTACACCTTC. Full variable domain (missing parts from reference TRBV2 and TRBJ1-2): EPEVTQTPSHQVTQMGQEVILRCVPISNHLYFYWYRQILGQKVEFLVSFYNNEISEKSEIFDDQFSVERPDGSNFTLKIRSTKLEDSAMYFCASSDPLTGDYGYTFGSGTRLTVV.

As regards this clonotype: One junction end disagrees with the germline gene, perhaps due to a read error. The chain carries TRBV6-6 and TRBJ1-6; D gene unclear. Germline CDR1 MNHNY, CDR2 SVGAGI (reference sequence). The CDR3 sequence is 14 residues long. The CDR3 DNA is TGTGCTAGCAGTTACGAAGACTATAATTCACCCCTCCACTTT. This sequence encodes CASSYEDYNSPLHF.

As concerns this clonotype: One end of the junction is discordant with germline, which a read error may explain. The chain carries TRBV19 and TRBJ1-1; tentative D call: TRBD1 (5 bases). The CDR3 is 16 residues long. The germline gives CDR1 LNHDA, CDR2 SQIVND (reference sequence). The CDR3 DNA is TGTGCCAGTAGTTCCAGAGGGACTAGCGGGAACACCGAAGCTTTCTTT. Translated: CASSSRGTSGNTEAFF.

This clonotype appeared many times. The CDR3 DNA follows: TGCAGTGCAGGGGACAGGGCCGGGATAACTAATGAAAAACTGTTTTTT. It yields the protein CSAGDRAGITNEKLFF. V is TRBV20-1 and J is TRBJ1-4, with 9 positions matching TRBD1. Per the germline V gene, CDR1 is DFQATT and CDR2 is SNEGSKA (reference sequence). V dropped 6 bases and J dropped 1; count of bases not matched to a gene: 9. CDR3 length: 16 residues.

The J gene is TRBJ2-3, the V gene TRBV20-1; 12 nucleotides agree with TRBD2. CDR3 size: 15 residues. V lost 4 bases, J lost 5 bases, and 7 bases stayed unmatched. CDR1 DFQATT and CDR2 SNEGSKA come from the germline V gene (reference sequence). In DNA form, the CDR3 reads TGCAGTGCTATTTCTAGCGGGAGGGCCAGAGATACGCAGTATTTT. Protein: CSAISSGRARDTQYF.

Concerning this clonotype itself: This clone may be a read error of a much larger clone one base away. The chain is built from TRBV7-9 and TRBJ1-6; D is possibly TRBD1 (5 bases). Trimming shortened V by 1 base and J by 6 bases, and 10 bases separated the two germline ends. Germline V CDR1 and CDR2: SEHNR, FQNEAQ (reference sequence). CDR3 length: 15 residues. CDR3 bases: TGTGCCAGCAGCTTAGGTGACAGTAGTAATTCACCCCTCCACTTT. It codes for CASSLGDSSNSPLHF. Together with reference TRBV7-9 and TRBJ1-6, the CDR3 gives the full variable domain: DTGVSQNPRHKITKRGQNVTFRCDPISEHNRLYWYRQTLGQGPEFLTYFQNEAQLEKSRLLSDRFSAERPKGSFSTLEIQRTEQGDSAMYLCASSLGDSSNSPLHFGNGTRLTVT.

This clonotype was seen repeatedly, ten times or more. The chain is built from TRBV7-9 and TRBJ2-2; no clear D gene. Trimming removed 2 bases at V and 6 bases at J, with 7 bases between. The CDR3 extends over 13 amino acids. CDR1 is SEHNR, CDR2 FQNEAQ, per germline (reference sequence). CDR3 in DNA: TGTGCCAGCAGCTTACCAGGTGCCGGGGAGCTGTTTTTT. It specifies CASSLPGAGELFF.

This clonotype showed up just a few times. The chain carries TRBV15 and TRBJ1-1, with D perhaps matching TRBD1 (5 bases). Germline V lookup: CDR1 LNHNV, CDR2 YYDKDF (reference sequence). The length of the CDR3 is 18 residues. The V and J ends lost 0 bases and 0 bases respectively, with 17 bases between them. This CDR3 is CATSRDRSSGAMNTEAFF. The CDR3 DNA reads TGTGCCACCAGCAGAGATCGGAGCTCTGGGGCCATGAACACTGAAGCTTTCTTT.

Details on this clonotype: A read error may account for a junction end that differs from germline. The J gene is TRBJ1-1, the V gene TRBV29-1; D is perhaps TRBD1 (6 bases). The V gene's germline CDR1 is SQVTM and CDR2 ANQGSEA. This CDR3 is built from 13 residues. CDR3 region: CSVEGGGDTEAFF. In nucleotides, the CDR3 is TGCAGCGTTGAGGGGGGCGGGGATACTGAAGCGTTCTTT. Combining the CDR3 with reference TRBV29-1 and TRBJ1-1 gives the whole variable domain SAVISQKPSRDICQRGTSLTIQCQVDSQVTMMFWYRQQPGQSLTLIATANQGSEATYESGFVIDKFPISRPNLTFSTLTVSNMSPEDSSIYLCSVEGGGDTEAFFGQGTRLTVV.

The J gene is TRBJ2-1, the V gene TRBV2, with a possible D match to TRBD1 (6 bases). CDR3 length: 14 residues. Trimming removed 10 bases at V and 5 bases at J, with 18 bases between. CDR1 is SNHLY, CDR2 FYNNEI, per germline. Here the CDR3 DNA reads TGTGCCATCAAAAGACAGGAGGTCAACAATGAGCAGTTCTTC. Protein: CAIKRQEVNNEQFF.